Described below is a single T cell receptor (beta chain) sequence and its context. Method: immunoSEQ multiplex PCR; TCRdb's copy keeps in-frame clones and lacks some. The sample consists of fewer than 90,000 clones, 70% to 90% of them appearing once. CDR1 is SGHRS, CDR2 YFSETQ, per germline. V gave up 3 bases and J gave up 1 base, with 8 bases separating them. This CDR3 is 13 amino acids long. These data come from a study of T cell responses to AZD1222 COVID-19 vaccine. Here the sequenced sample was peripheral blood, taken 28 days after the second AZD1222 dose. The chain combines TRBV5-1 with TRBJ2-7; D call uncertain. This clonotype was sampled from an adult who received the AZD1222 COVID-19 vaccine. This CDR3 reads CASSSQTSYEQYF. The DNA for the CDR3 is TGCGCCAGCAGCTCACAGACGTCCTACGAGCAGTACTTC.